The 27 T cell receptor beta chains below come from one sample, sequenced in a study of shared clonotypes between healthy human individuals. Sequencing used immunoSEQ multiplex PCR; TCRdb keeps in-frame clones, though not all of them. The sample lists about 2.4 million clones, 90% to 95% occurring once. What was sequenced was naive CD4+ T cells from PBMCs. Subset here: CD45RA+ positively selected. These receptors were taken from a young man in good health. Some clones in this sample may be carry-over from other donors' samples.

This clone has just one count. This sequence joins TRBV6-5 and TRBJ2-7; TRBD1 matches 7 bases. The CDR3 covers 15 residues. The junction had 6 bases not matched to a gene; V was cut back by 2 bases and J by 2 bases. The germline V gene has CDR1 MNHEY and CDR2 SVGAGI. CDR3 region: CASSYGTGETYEQYF. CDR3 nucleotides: TGTGCCAGCAGTTACGGAACAGGGGAAACCTACGAGCAGTACTTC.

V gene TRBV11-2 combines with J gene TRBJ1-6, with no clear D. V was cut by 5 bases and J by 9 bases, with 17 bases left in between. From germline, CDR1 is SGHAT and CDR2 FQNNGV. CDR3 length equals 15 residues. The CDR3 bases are TGTGCCAGCAGCCCCGGCAGTGCCGGCGGTTCACCCCTCCACTTT. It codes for CASSPGSAGGSPLHF. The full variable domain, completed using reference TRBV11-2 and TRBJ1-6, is EAGVAQSPRYKIIEKRQSVAFWCNPISGHATLYWYQQILGQGPKLLIQFQNNGVVDDSQLPKDRFSAERLKGVDSTLKIQPAKLEDSAVYLCASSPGSAGGSPLHFGNGTRLTVT.

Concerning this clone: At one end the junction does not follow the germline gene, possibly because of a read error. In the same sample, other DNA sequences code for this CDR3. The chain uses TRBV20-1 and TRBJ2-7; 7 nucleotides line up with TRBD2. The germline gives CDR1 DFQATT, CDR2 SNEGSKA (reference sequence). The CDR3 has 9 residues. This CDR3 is CSARGEGNF. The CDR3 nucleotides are TGCAGTGCTAGAGGGGAGGGGAACTTT.

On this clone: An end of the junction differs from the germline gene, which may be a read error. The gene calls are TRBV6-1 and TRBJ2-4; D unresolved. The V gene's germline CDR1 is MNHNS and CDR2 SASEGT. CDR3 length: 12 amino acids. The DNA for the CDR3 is TGTGCCAGCAGGGTTGGGAAAGGGCTTGGTTGCTTC. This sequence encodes CASRVGKGLGCF.

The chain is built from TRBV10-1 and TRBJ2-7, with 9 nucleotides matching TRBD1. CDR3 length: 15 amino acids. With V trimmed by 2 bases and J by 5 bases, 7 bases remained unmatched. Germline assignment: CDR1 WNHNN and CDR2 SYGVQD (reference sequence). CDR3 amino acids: CASSEVTGGIDEQYF. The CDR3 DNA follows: TGCGCCAGCAGTGAGGTAACAGGGGGCATCGACGAGCAGTACTTC.

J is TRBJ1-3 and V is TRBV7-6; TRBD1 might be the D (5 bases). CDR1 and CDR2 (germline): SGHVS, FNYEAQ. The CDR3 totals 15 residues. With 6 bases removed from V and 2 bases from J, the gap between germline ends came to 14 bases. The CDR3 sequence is CASRPNQGAGNTIYF. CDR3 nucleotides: TGTGCCAGCAGACCCAACCAGGGCGCTGGAAACACCATATATTTT.

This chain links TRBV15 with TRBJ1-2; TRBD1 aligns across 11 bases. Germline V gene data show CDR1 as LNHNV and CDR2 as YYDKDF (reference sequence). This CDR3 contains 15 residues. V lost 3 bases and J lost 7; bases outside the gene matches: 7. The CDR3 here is CATSRVPGTGGGYTF. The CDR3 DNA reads TGTGCCACCAGCAGGGTCCCCGGGACAGGGGGTGGCTACACCTTC.

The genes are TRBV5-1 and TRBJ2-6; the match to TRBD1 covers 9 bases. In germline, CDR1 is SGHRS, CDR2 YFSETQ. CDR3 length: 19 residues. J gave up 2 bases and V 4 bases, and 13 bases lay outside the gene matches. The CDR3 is CASSPKPDRGSAGANVLTF. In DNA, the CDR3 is TGCGCCAGCAGCCCAAAGCCGGACAGGGGTTCGGCTGGGGCCAACGTCCTGACTTTC. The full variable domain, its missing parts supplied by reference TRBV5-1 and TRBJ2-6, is KAGVTQTPRYLIKTRGQQVTLSCSPISGHRSVSWYQQTPGQGLQFLFEYFSETQRNKGNFPGRFSGRQFSNSRSEMNVSTLELGDSALYLCASSPKPDRGSAGANVLTFGAGSRLTVL.

The CDR3 region has the DNA TGTGCCAGCAGAGGACAGGCAGGGTATTACGAGCAGTACTTC. Its protein is CASRGQAGYYEQYF. The gene calls are TRBV6-5 and TRBJ2-7, with 7 bases identical to TRBD1. V lost 6 bases and J lost 4; bases outside the gene matches: 9. Germline V gene sequence: CDR1 MNHEY, CDR2 SVGAGI. The CDR3 is 14 residues long.

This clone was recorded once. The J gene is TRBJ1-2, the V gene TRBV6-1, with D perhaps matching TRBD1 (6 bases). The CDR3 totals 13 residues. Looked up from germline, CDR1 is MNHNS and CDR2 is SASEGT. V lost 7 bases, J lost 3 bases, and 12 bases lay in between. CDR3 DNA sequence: TGTGCCAGCAATAGCCCAGGGGACTATGGCTACACCTTC. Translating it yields CASNSPGDYGYTF.

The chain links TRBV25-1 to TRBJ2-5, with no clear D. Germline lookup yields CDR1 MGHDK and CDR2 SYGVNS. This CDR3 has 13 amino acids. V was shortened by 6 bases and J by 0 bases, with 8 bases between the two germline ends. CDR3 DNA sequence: TGTGCCAGCAGGAGCCACTACCAAGAGACCCAGTACTTC. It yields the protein CASRSHYQETQYF.

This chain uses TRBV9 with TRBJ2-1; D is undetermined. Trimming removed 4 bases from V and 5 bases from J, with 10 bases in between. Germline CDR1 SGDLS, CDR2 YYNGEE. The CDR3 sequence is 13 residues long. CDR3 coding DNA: TGTGCCAGCAGCCCCCACTTCCACAATGAGCAGTTCTTC. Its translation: CASSPHFHNEQFF.

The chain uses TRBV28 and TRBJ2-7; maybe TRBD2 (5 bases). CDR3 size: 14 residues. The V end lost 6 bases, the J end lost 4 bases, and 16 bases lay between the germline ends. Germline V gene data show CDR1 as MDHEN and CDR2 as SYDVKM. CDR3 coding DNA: TGTGCCAGCAGCTCAACTAGAAGAGGATACGAGCAGTACTTC. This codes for CASSSTRRGYEQYF.

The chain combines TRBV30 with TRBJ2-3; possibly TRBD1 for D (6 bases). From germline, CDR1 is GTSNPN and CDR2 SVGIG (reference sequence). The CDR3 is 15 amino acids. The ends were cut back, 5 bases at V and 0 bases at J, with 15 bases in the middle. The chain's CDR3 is CAWLIGGSSTDTQYF. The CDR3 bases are TGTGCCTGGCTTATAGGGGGATCTAGCACAGATACGCAGTATTTT.

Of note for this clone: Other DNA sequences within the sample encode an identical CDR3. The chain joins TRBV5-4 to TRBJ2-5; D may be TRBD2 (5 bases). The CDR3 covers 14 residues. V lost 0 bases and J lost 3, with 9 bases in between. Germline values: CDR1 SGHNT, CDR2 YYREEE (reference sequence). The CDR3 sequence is CASSLGAGEETQYF. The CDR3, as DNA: TGTGCCAGCAGCTTGGGTGCCGGGGAAGAGACCCAGTACTTC.

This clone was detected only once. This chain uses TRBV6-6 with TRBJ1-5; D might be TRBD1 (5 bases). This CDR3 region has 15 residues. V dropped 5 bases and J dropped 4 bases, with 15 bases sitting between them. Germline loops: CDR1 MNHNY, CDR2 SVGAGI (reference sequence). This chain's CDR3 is CASSNRDGLNQPQHF. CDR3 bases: TGTGCCAGCAGTAATAGGGACGGCCTTAATCAGCCCCAGCATTTT.

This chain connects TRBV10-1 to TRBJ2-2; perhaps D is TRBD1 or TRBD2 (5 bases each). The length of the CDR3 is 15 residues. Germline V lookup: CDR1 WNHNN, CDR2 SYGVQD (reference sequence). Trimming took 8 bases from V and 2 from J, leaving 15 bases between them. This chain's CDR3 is CASVPGPGNTGELFF. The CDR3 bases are TGCGCCAGCGTACCGGGACCAGGAAACACCGGGGAGCTGTTTTTT.

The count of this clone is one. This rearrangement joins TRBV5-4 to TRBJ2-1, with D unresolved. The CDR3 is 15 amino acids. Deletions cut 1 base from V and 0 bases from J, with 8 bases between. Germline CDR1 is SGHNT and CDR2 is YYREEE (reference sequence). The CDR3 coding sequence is TGTGCCAGCAGCTTGACTCCGAACTCCTACAATGAGCAGTTCTTC. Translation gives CASSLTPNSYNEQFF.

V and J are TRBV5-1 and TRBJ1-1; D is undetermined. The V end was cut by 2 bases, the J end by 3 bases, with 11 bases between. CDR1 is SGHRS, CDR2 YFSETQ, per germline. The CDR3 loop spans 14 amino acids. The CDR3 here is CASSFEGVDTEAFF. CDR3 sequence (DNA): TGCGCCAGCAGCTTTGAGGGCGTGGACACTGAAGCTTTCTTT.

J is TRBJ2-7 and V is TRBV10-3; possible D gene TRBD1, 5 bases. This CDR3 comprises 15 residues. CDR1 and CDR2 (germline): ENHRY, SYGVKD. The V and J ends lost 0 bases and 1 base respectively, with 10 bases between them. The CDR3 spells CAISESAGISYEQYF. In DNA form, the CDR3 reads TGTGCCATCAGTGAGTCTGCAGGGATTTCCTACGAGCAGTACTTC.

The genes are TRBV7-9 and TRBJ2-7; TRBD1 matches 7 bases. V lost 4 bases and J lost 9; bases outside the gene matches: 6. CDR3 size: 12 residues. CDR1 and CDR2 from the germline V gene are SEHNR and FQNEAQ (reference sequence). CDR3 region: CASSSRDSGQYF. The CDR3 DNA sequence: TGTGCCAGCAGCTCCCGGGACAGTGGGCAGTACTTC.

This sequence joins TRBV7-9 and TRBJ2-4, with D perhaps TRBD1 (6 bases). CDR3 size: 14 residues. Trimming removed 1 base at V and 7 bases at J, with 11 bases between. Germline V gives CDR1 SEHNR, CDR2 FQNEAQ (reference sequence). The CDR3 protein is CASSLETGLNIQYF. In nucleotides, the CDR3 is TGTGCCAGCAGCTTAGAAACAGGGCTGAACATTCAGTACTTC.

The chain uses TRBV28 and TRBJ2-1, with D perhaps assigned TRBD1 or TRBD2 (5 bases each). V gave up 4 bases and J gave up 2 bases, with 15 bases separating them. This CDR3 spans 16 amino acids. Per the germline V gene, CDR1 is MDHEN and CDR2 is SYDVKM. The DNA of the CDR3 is TGTGCCAGCAGTTCACCAGGGACCGCGGCCTACAATGAGCAGTTCTTC. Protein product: CASSSPGTAAYNEQFF.

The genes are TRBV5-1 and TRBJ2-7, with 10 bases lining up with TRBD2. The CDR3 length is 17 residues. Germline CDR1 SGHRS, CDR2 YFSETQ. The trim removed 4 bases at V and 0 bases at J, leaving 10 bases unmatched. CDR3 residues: CASSPRPGLANSYEQYF. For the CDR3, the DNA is TGCGCCAGCAGCCCAAGACCGGGACTAGCGAACTCCTACGAGCAGTACTTC.

CDR3 loop: CASSATRNTGELFF. CDR3 DNA sequence: TGTGCCAGCAGTGCGACTAGAAACACCGGGGAGCTGTTTTTT. The genes are TRBV6-4 and TRBJ2-2; a possible D gene is TRBD2 (6 bases). Germline-derived CDR1 and CDR2 are MRHNA and SNTAGT. Deletions cut 4 bases from V and 2 bases from J, with 8 bases between. CDR3 length: 14 residues.

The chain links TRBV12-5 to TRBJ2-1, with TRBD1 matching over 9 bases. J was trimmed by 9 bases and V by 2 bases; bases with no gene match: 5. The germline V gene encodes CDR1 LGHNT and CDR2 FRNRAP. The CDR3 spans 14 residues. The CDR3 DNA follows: TGTGCTAGTGGTTTGACCAAGGACAGGGGTGAGCAGTTCTTC. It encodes CASGLTKDRGEQFF.

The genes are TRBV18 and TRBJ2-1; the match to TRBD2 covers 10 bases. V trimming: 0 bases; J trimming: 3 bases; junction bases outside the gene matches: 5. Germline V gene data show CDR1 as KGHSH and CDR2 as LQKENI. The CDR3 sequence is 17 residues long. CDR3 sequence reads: CASSPPSSGSLYNEQFF. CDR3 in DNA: TGTGCCAGCTCACCACCGTCTAGCGGGAGTCTCTACAATGAGCAGTTCTTC.